This TCR beta chain emerged from a study of T cells in narcolepsy. As for the study in general: Donors had narcolepsy type 1 or type 2, or were healthy controls.

Notes on this clone: Its antigen is as yet unknown.

The CDR3 covers 13 residues. Trimming removed 0 bases at V and 4 bases at J, with 7 bases between. The germline V gene has CDR1 SGDLS and CDR2 YYNGEE. Clones were read by immunoSEQ multiplex PCR, and TCRdb kept only the in-frame ones, dropping some. The profile shows just over 20,000 clones, roughly four fifths of them singletons. Study results and limitations: Reportedly, autoreactive clonotypes were serially detected in patients' blood but not controls'. Autoreactive clone sequences were missing from some blood memory CD4+ repertoires.

Material: memory (CD45RA-) CD4+ T cells from blood. The sequence was collected from a human donor in good health. The chain joins TRBV9 to TRBJ1-1; a possible D gene is TRBD1 (6 bases). CDR3 sequence: CASSVEGGTEAFF. The CDR3 DNA sequence: TGTGCCAGCAGCGTAGAAGGGGGCACTGAAGCTTTCTTT.